This record looks at one T cell receptor (beta chain) sequence and its context. Data came from immunoSEQ multiplex PCR; TCRdb stores just in-frame clones and leaves some out. The sample includes under 200,000 clones, roughly 84% of them seen just once. This entry comes from a study of blood T cell repertoires in COVID-19. The CDR3 is made up of 16 amino acids. CDR1 and CDR2 (germline): SGHRS, YFSETQ. J was trimmed by 3 bases and V by 2 bases; bases with no gene match: 6. The TCR originated in a man aged 18 to 29 with active or convalescent COVID-19. Sequencing input: peripheral blood. The V and J genes are TRBV5-1 and TRBJ1-3; TRBD1 matches 9 bases. The CDR3 region has the DNA TGCGCCAGCAGCTTACCCGGGACAGGGAATGGAAACACCATATATTTT. This sequence encodes CASSLPGTGNGNTIYF.